The entry that follows covers one T cell receptor beta chain sequence. What it binds is not known. PCR involved 60 Vbeta and 13 Jbeta primers. Some clones are missing from TCRdb's copy, which holds only in-frame ones; the method was immunoSEQ multiplex PCR. The sample carries fewer than 250,000 clones, about 69% recorded once. The data belong to a study of cytomegalovirus exposure and HLA in healthy donors. As for the study in general: About 80 million unique TCRs from HLA-typed donors made up an early data release.

General study points: Serostatus for CMV was the only available immune exposure information. Later, an analysis found that common viral pathogens appeared to be linked with several of the most significant clusters.

V dropped 5 bases and J dropped 3; count of bases not matched to a gene: 3. The germline V gene has CDR1 LGHNA and CDR2 YSLEER. This CDR3 has 16 amino acids. Sequenced sample: PBMCs. The V call is TRBV4-3, the J call TRBJ2-3; TRBD2 agrees at 15 bases. The receptor's source is a man aged 25 to 40 in good health and CMV-seropositive. The CDR3 loop reads CASSIGTSGGTDTQYF. CDR3 nucleotide sequence: TGCGCCAGCAGCATAGGGACTAGCGGGGGGACAGATACGCAGTATTTT.